These 5 T cell receptor beta chains share one sample of origin, sequenced in a study of T cells in Graves' hyperthyroidism and ophthalmopathy (dated by TCRdb to the late 2010s). Receptor amplification or capture employed multiplex PCR. Sequencing took place on an Illumina HiSeq 2000. The TCR beta CDR3 regions were amplified from RNA transcripts. The TCR CDR3 was subjected to a first round of RT-PCR using the HTBI primer set and the Qiagen OneStep RT-PCR kit. Through fastp at Q25 and MiXCR, TCRdb rebuilt clones from the public reads, retaining in-frame beta chains. Rows matching on CDR3 protein sequence are summarized as one entry with the most common DNA and genes. Within this sample are 550,000 to 800,000 distinct CDR3 sequences, with 16% of them counted one time only. The ten biggest clones cover approximately 8.4% of the sample. What was sequenced was blood. The source of these receptors is a man aged 18 to 35 with Graves' hyperthyroidism.

This clonotype was recorded many times. V is TRBV28 and J is TRBJ2-1; a weak D match, TRBD2 (5 bases). Germline CDR1 reads MDHEN; CDR2 reads SYDVKM. V was pared by 4 bases and J by 9 bases, with 19 bases between. This CDR3 spans 15 amino acids. CDR3 residues: CASSSPGVGGLEQFF. In DNA form, the CDR3 reads TGTGCCAGCAGTTCCCCCGGGGTGGGCGGGCTTGAGCAGTTCTTC.

There are a few counts of this clonotype. V usage is TRBV28 and J usage is TRBJ1-5; D gene uncertain. Germline V gene data show CDR1 as MDHEN and CDR2 as SYDVKM. The CDR3 contains 11 residues. V was clipped by 6 bases and J by 4 bases, with 4 bases between them. The CDR3 nucleotides read TGTGCCAGCAGAGGGAATCAGCCCCAGCATTTT. Its translation is CASRGNQPQHF.

The chain joins TRBV20-1 to TRBJ1-1; the D is unclear. CDR3 length: 12 residues. Germline values: CDR1 DFQATT, CDR2 SNEGSKA (reference sequence). V lost 3 bases to trimming and J lost 3 bases, with 8 bases between them. CDR3 sequence (DNA): TGCAGTGCTAGTCAGGTTTACACTGAAGCTTTCTTT. Protein: CSASQVYTEAFF.

The gene calls are TRBV5-4 and TRBJ2-5; D uncertain. This CDR3 is built from 16 residues. Germline CDR1 is SGHNT and CDR2 is YYREEE (reference sequence). V lost 0 bases and J lost 2, with 14 bases in between. Here the CDR3 reads CASSLALGGPQETQYF. CDR3 bases: TGTGCCAGCAGCTTGGCCCTGGGCGGACCTCAAGAGACCCAGTACTTC. The entire variable domain, with the rest obtained from reference TRBV5-4 and TRBJ2-5, is as follows: ETGVTQSPTHLIKTRGQQVTLRCSSQSGHNTVSWYQQALGQGPQFIFQYYREEENGRGNFPPRFSGLQFPNYSSELNVNALELDDSALYLCASSLALGGPQETQYFGPGTRLLVL.

The rearrangement uses TRBV30 and TRBJ2-7; D unresolved. V lost 0 bases, J lost 7 bases, and 10 bases lay in between. This CDR3 is built from 12 residues. The V gene's germline CDR1 is GTSNPN and CDR2 SVGIG (reference sequence). CDR3 residues: CAWSVSRREQYF. The DNA of the CDR3 is TGTGCCTGGAGTGTTTCAAGAAGGGAGCAGTACTTC. Complete variable domain (other parts from reference TRBV30 and TRBJ2-7): SQTIHQWPATLVQPVGSPLSLECTVEGTSNPNLYWYRQAAGRGLQLLFYSVGIGQISSEVPQNLSASRPQDRQFILSSKKLLLSDSGFYLCAWSVSRREQYFGPGTRLTVT.